The 21 T cell receptor beta chains reported below all come from one sample, sequenced in a study of cytomegalovirus exposure and HLA in healthy donors. The PCR ran on 60 Vbeta and 13 Jbeta primers. Sequencing was performed with immunoSEQ multiplex PCR; in TCRdb, only in-frame clones are kept and a portion is missing. The sample consists of some 120,000 clones, around 9% of them appearing once. Sample: PBMCs. The source of these receptors is a man aged 35 to 55 in good health and CMV-seronegative.

This chain uses TRBV28 with TRBJ2-3; 9 positions match TRBD1. CDR3 length: 17 residues. Germline values: CDR1 MDHEN, CDR2 SYDVKM. V lost 7 bases to trimming and J lost 0 bases; unmatched junction nucleotides: 11. The CDR3 nucleotides are TGTGCCAGCAAAGACAGGGGGTCTTTTTTAAGCACAGATACGCAGTATTTT. The encoded protein is CASKDRGSFLSTDTQYF.

The J gene is TRBJ1-3, the V gene TRBV5-6; D may be TRBD1 (6 bases). The length of the CDR3 is 14 residues. The germline V gene encodes CDR1 SGHDT and CDR2 YYEEEE. Deletions cut 2 bases from V and 6 bases from J, with 12 bases between. The CDR3 loop is CASSLTGKANTIYF. The CDR3, as DNA: TGTGCCAGCAGCTTAACAGGGAAGGCAAACACCATATATTTT.

This clone was counted between two and nine times. The J gene is TRBJ2-1, the V gene TRBV6-5; 7 positions match TRBD2. The germline CDR1 and CDR2 sequences are MNHEY and SVGAGI. The length of the CDR3 is 15 residues. The trim removed 0 bases at V and 2 bases at J, leaving 1 base unmatched. CDR3 loop: CASSYSAGAYNEQFF. CDR3 DNA sequence: TGTGCCAGCAGTTACTCGGCGGGGGCCTACAATGAGCAGTTCTTC.

This clone came up a few times. This chain uses TRBV7-9 with TRBJ2-5, with TRBD2 identical over 9 bases. The junction had 8 bases not matched to a gene; V was cut back by 1 base and J by 5 bases. Germline V CDR1 and CDR2: SEHNR, FQNEAQ (reference sequence). The CDR3 loop spans 16 amino acids. DNA of the CDR3: TGTGCCAGCAGCTTAGGGGGTAGCGGGGGTCAGGAGACCCAGTACTTC. This sequence encodes CASSLGGSGGQETQYF.

In the case of this clone: Other DNA sequences in this sample translate to the same CDR3. The V gene is TRBV29-1, the J gene TRBJ2-7; 11 bases agree with TRBD1. The CDR3 extends over 14 amino acids. V was pared by 5 bases and J by 6 bases, with 9 bases of the junction left unmatched. CDR1 is SQVTM and CDR2 is ANQGSEA in the germline V gene. The CDR3 here is CSVSHAGTGGEQYF. The CDR3 coding sequence is TGCAGCGTTTCTCACGCCGGGACAGGGGGCGAGCAGTACTTC.

The J gene is TRBJ2-1, the V gene TRBV5-1; tentative D call: TRBD2 (5 bases). Per germline, CDR1 SGHRS and CDR2 YFSETQ. This CDR3 has 11 amino acids. V lost 4 bases, J lost 10 bases, and 9 bases lay in between. The CDR3 nucleotides read TGCGCCAGCAGCGGTGGCGGGGAGCAGTTCTTC. Amino acids: CASSGGGEQFF. Filled out from reference TRBV5-1 and TRBJ2-1, the complete variable domain reads KAGVTQTPRYLIKTRGQQVTLSCSPISGHRSVSWYQQTPGQGLQFLFEYFSETQRNKGNFPGRFSGRQFSNSRSEMNVSTLELGDSALYLCASSGGGEQFFGPGTRLTVL.

This clone was seen a handful of times. The V gene is TRBV2, the J gene TRBJ1-2, with 7 positions matching TRBD1. This CDR3 is built from 13 residues. Germline V gives CDR1 SNHLY, CDR2 FYNNEI. V shed 6 bases and J 5 bases; nucleotides not matched to a gene: 6. The CDR3 DNA sequence: TGTGCCAGCAGCGCGGGACAGCTTTATGGCTACACCTTC. Encoded protein: CASSAGQLYGYTF.

The table lists this clone with a few counts. The chain carries TRBV19 and TRBJ1-5; unclear D gene. CDR3 size: 11 residues. With 5 bases removed from V and 6 bases from J, the gap between germline ends came to 5 bases. Germline CDR1 reads LNHDA; CDR2 reads SQIVND (reference sequence). The CDR3 DNA follows: TGTGCCAGTAGTTCATCTCAGCCCCAGCATTTT. This encodes CASSSSQPQHF.

This clone has a handful of counts. The chain joins TRBV5-6 to TRBJ2-1; 12 bases are shared with TRBD2. With 4 bases clipped from V and 10 bases from J, the junction kept 12 bases outside the gene matches. The CDR3 is 16 amino acids. The germline V gene has CDR1 SGHDT and CDR2 YYEEEE. In DNA, the CDR3 is TGTGCCAGCAGCGCACTAGCGGGGGGCCTATCGTTGGAGCAGTTCTTC. Amino acid sequence: CASSALAGGLSLEQFF.

V usage is TRBV6-1 and J usage is TRBJ2-7; TRBD2 matches at 11 bases. Germline-derived CDR1 and CDR2 are MNHNS and SASEGT. The CDR3 has 14 residues. After removal of 6 bases from V and 5 bases from J, the junction contained 6 bases not matched to a gene. CDR3 nucleotide sequence: TGTGCCAGCAGGCTTAGCGGGGGGGCCAACGAGCAGTACTTC. Its translation: CASRLSGGANEQYF.

The rearrangement links TRBV9 to TRBJ2-1; 11 bases fit TRBD2. The CDR3 has 14 amino acids. The ends lost 0 bases at V and 15 bases at J; junction bases unmatched: 8. Germline V lookup: CDR1 SGDLS, CDR2 YYNGEE. The CDR3 nucleotides are TGTGCCAGCAGCGTAGCTGGAGAGGGGACTAGCGGGTTCTTC. It is translated as CASSVAGEGTSGFF.

A few counts support this clone. V and J are TRBV7-2 and TRBJ2-5; 10 positions agree with TRBD1. There are 16 residues in the CDR3. CDR1 and CDR2 from the germline V gene are SGHTA and FQGNSA. Trimming at V came to 3 bases and at J to 4 bases, leaving 8 bases not matched to a gene. The CDR3 sequence is CASSFPDRGKGETQYF. The CDR3 bases are TGTGCCAGCAGCTTTCCGGACAGGGGGAAGGGAGAGACCCAGTACTTC. The full variable domain, with the rest looked up from reference TRBV7-2 and TRBJ2-5, is GAGVSQSPSNKVTEKGKDVELRCDPISGHTALYWYRQSLGQGLEFLIYFQGNSAPDKSGLPSDRFSAERTGGSVSTLTIQRTQQEDSAVYLCASSFPDRGKGETQYFGPGTRLLVL.

The V call is TRBV5-1, the J call TRBJ1-1; tentative D call: TRBD1 (6 bases). The ends were cut back, 4 bases at V and 0 bases at J, with 16 bases in the middle. Germline lookup yields CDR1 SGHRS and CDR2 YFSETQ. The CDR3 runs to 16 residues. CDR3 sequence reads: CASSELGPGVNTEAFF. The CDR3, as DNA: TGCGCCAGCAGCGAGCTTGGTCCAGGGGTGAACACTGAAGCTTTCTTT. The whole variable domain, remainder taken from reference TRBV5-1 and TRBJ1-1, is KAGVTQTPRYLIKTRGQQVTLSCSPISGHRSVSWYQQTPGQGLQFLFEYFSETQRNKGNFPGRFSGRQFSNSRSEMNVSTLELGDSALYLCASSELGPGVNTEAFFGQGTRLTVV.

V usage is TRBV5-4 and J usage is TRBJ2-2; tentative D call: TRBD1 (5 bases). CDR3 size: 15 residues. Germline-derived CDR1 and CDR2 are SGHNT and YYREEE (reference sequence). Trimming removed 1 base from V and 0 bases from J, with 7 bases in between. As DNA, the CDR3 is TGTGCCAGCAGCTTGTCCAGGGCGAACACCGGGGAGCTGTTTTTT. Its translation: CASSLSRANTGELFF.

This clone was counted a few times. The V gene is TRBV6-1, the J gene TRBJ1-2; 10 nucleotides agree with TRBD1. The length of the CDR3 is 14 residues. Germline V gives CDR1 MNHNS, CDR2 SASEGT. The ends lost 4 bases at V and 5 bases at J; junction bases unmatched: 4. The CDR3 sequence is CASSVDRGSYGYTF. The DNA for the CDR3 is TGTGCCAGCAGTGTGGACAGGGGGAGTTATGGCTACACCTTC.

This clone has only a few counts. The chain joins TRBV6-5 to TRBJ2-3; 9 nucleotides agree with TRBD2. The CDR3 runs to 16 residues. CDR1 and CDR2 (germline): MNHEY, SVGAGI. V dropped 2 bases and J dropped 0; count of bases not matched to a gene: 3. The CDR3 DNA follows: TGTGCCAGCAGTTACGAGACTAGCGGAAGCACAGATACGCAGTATTTT. Amino acids: CASSYETSGSTDTQYF.

This clone has ten or more counts. The rearrangement uses TRBV4-1 and TRBJ1-1, with 12 bases fitting TRBD1. V lost 4 bases to trimming and J lost 4 bases; unmatched junction nucleotides: 13. This CDR3 has 18 residues. Per the germline V gene, CDR1 is MGHRA and CDR2 is YSYEKL. The CDR3 here is CASSPESGTGGAGTEAFF. The DNA for the CDR3 is TGCGCCAGCAGCCCGGAGTCCGGGACAGGGGGCGCAGGCACTGAAGCTTTCTTT.

This clone was observed a handful of times. V and J are TRBV5-4 and TRBJ2-5, with TRBD2 matching 7 bases. The end of the DNA fits TRBJ2-7 better, so the J call may be wrong. CDR3 size: 16 residues. CDR1 and CDR2 (germline): SGHNT, YYREEE (reference sequence). The CDR3 DNA is TGTGCCAGCAGCTTGGGTGGGGGGGAGACCTCCTACGAGCAGTACTTC. It codes for CASSLGGGETSYEQYF.

This clone was recorded a few times. This rearrangement joins TRBV30 to TRBJ1-6; D possibly corresponds to TRBD1 (6 bases). Germline CDR1 reads GTSNPN; CDR2 reads SVGIG (reference sequence). V was clipped by 0 bases and J by 6 bases, with 21 bases between them. The CDR3 is 18 residues long. The DNA for the CDR3 is TGTGCCTGGAGTGTCGACATTGGGGGGGCCACTTTTAATTCACCCCTCCACTTT. It encodes CAWSVDIGGATFNSPLHF.

This chain uses TRBV5-6 with TRBJ2-7; D is undetermined. Per the germline V gene, CDR1 is SGHDT and CDR2 is YYEEEE. Trimming removed 1 base from V and 10 bases from J, with 15 bases in between. This CDR3 has 13 residues. The CDR3 nucleotides read TGTGCCAGCAGCTTGACATCCGATAGGAGACAGTACTTC. Translated: CASSLTSDRRQYF.

There are a few counts of this clone. The chain couples TRBV6-1 to TRBJ2-3; the D gene is possibly TRBD2 (6 bases). Trimming took off 0 bases at V and 1 base at J, with 11 bases between the two ends. The CDR3 is 16 amino acids. CDR1 is MNHNS, CDR2 SASEGT, per germline. The CDR3 sequence is CASSEARGGGTDTQYF. CDR3 sequence (DNA): TGTGCCAGCAGTGAAGCGCGGGGTGGGGGCACAGATACGCAGTATTTT.